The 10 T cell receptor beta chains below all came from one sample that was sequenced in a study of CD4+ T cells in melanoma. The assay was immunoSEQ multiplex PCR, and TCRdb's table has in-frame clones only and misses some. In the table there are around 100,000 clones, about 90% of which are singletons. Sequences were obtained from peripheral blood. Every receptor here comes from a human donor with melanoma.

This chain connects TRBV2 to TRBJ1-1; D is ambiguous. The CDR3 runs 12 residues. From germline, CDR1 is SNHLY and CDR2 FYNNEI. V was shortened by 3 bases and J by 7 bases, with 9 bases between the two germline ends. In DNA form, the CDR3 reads TGTGCCAGCAGTGAGGGAGGCTATGAAGCTTTCTTT. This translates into CASSEGGYEAFF.

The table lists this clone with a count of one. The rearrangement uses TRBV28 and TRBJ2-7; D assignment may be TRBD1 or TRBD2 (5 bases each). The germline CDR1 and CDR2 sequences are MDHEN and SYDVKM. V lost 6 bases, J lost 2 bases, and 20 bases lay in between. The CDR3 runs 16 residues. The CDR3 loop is CASRPTIGTNTYEQYF. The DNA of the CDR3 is TGTGCCAGCAGACCTACGATCGGGACGAATACCTACGAGCAGTACTTC.

The CDR3 reads CASSLGGSAQYF. In DNA form, the CDR3 reads TGTGCCAGCAGCTTAGGGGGTAGTGCGCAGTATTTT. V gene TRBV7-8 combines with J gene TRBJ2-3; no definite D call. The V gene's germline CDR1 is SGHVS and CDR2 FQNEAQ. There are 12 residues in the CDR3. V was shortened by 1 base and J by 10 bases, with 9 bases between the two germline ends.

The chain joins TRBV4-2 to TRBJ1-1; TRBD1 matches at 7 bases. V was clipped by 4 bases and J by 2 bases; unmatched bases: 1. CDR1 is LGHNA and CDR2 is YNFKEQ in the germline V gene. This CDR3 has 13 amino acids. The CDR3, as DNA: TGTGCCAGCAGCCGGGACAGCAACACTGAAGCTTTCTTT. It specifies CASSRDSNTEAFF.

This CDR3 reads CASSVERGGDQFNTGELFF. DNA for the CDR3: TGTGCCAGCAGCGTAGAGCGGGGCGGAGACCAATTTAACACCGGGGAGCTGTTTTTT. The genes are TRBV9 and TRBJ2-2, with 7 bases that match TRBD2. J gave up 2 bases and V 0 bases, and 13 bases lay outside the gene matches. Germline CDR1 and CDR2: SGDLS and YYNGEE. The CDR3 length is 19 residues. The full variable domain, with the rest looked up from reference TRBV9 and TRBJ2-2, is DSGVTQTPKHLITATGQRVTLRCSPRSGDLSVYWYQQSLDQGLQFLIQYYNGEERAKGNILERFSAQQFPDLHSELNLSSLELGDSALYFCASSVERGGDQFNTGELFFGEGSRLTVL.

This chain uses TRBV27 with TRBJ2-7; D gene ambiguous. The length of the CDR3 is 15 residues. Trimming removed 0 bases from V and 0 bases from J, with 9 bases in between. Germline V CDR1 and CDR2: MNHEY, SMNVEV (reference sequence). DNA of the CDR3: TGTGCCAGCAGTTTATCGTCTAGGCCCTCCTACGAGCAGTACTTC. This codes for CASSLSSRPSYEQYF.

The CDR3 protein is CASSSHEQYF. CDR3 bases: TGCGCCAGTTCGTCCCACGAGCAGTACTTC. The chain uses TRBV5-1 and TRBJ2-7, with D uncertain. V lost 8 bases and J 5 bases, leaving 8 bases between the germline ends. Per the germline V gene, CDR1 is SGHRS and CDR2 is YFSETQ. CDR3 length: 10 amino acids.

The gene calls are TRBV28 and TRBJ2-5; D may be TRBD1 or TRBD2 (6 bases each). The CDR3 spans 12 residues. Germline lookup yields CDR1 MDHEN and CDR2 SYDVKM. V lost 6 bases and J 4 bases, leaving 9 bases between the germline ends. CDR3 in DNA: TGTGCCAGCAGGGAGGGGGGAGAGACCCAGTACTTC. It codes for CASREGGETQYF. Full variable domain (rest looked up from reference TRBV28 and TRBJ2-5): DVKVTQSSRYLVKRTGEKVFLECVQDMDHENMFWYRQDPGLGLRLIYFSYDVKMKEKGDIPEGYSVSREKKERFSLILESASTNQTSMYLCASREGGETQYFGPGTRLLVL.

CDR3: CASSLRTGGASGTEAFF. The DNA of the CDR3 is TGTGCCAGCAGCTTACGGACAGGGGGCGCCTCAGGCACTGAAGCTTTCTTT. This chain connects TRBV7-9 to TRBJ1-1; TRBD1 agrees at 11 bases. This CDR3 region has 17 residues. Losses at the gene ends were 2 bases for V and 4 bases for J; bases not matched to a gene: 9. The germline V gene has CDR1 SEHNR and CDR2 FQNEAQ (reference sequence).

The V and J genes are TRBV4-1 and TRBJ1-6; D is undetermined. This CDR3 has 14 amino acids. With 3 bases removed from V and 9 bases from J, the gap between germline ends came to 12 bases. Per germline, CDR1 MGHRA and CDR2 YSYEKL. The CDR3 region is CASSQEPDGSPLHF. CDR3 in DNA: TGCGCCAGCAGCCAGGAACCTGATGGTTCACCCCTCCACTTT.